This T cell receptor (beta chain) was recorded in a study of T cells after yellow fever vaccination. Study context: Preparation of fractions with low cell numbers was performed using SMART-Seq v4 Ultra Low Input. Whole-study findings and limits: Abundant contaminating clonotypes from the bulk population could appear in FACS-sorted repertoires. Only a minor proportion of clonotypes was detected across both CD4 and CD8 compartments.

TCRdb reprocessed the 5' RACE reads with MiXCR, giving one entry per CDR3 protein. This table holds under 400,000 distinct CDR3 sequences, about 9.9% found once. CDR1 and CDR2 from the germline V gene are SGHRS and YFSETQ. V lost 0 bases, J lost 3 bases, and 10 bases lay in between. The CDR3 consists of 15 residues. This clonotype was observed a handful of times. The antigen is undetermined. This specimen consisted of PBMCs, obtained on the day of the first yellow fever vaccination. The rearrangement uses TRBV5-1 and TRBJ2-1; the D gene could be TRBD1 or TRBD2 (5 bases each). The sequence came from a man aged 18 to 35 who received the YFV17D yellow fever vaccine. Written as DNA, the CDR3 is TGCGCCAGCAGCTTGGAAGGGACCAACTACAATGAGCAGTTCTTC. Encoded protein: CASSLEGTNYNEQFF.